This T cell receptor beta chain emerged from a study of cytomegalovirus exposure and HLA in healthy donors. General study results and limits: In a later analysis, HLA-associated beta chains showed higher expansion and lower generation probabilities than comparable chains.

This CDR3 contains 13 residues. V lost 5 bases to trimming and J lost 6 bases; unmatched junction nucleotides: 5. Germline V gene lookup returns CDR1 SGHAT and CDR2 FQDESV (reference sequence). Of note for this clone: Its antigen remains unidentified.

The PCR employed 60 Vbeta primers together with 13 Jbeta primers. TCRdb keeps only in-frame clones here, not all; method: immunoSEQ multiplex PCR. Here the sample spans approximately 110,000 clones, around 62% being singletons. V is TRBV11-1 and J is TRBJ1-2; 8 nucleotides line up with TRBD1. Sequencing input: PBMCs. The source is a man younger than 40 in good health and CMV-seropositive. CDR3 sequence: CASSPGQGHGYTF. The DNA of the CDR3 is TGTGCCAGCAGCCCAGGACAGGGACATGGCTACACCTTC.